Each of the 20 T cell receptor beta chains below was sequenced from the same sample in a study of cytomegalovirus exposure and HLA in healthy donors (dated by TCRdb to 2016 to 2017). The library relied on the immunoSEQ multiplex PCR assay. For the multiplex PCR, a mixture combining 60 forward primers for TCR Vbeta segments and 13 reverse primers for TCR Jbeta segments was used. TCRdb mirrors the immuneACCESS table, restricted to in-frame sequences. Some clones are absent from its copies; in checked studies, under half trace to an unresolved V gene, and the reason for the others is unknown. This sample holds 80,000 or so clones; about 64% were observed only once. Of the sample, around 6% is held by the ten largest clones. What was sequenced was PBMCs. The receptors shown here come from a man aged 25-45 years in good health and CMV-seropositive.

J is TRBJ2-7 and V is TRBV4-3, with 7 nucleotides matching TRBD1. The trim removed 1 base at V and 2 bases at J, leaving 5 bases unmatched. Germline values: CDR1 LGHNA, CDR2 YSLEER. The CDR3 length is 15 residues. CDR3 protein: CASSQGTGKAYEQYF. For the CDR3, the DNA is TGCGCCAGCAGCCAAGGGACAGGCAAGGCCTACGAGCAGTACTTC.

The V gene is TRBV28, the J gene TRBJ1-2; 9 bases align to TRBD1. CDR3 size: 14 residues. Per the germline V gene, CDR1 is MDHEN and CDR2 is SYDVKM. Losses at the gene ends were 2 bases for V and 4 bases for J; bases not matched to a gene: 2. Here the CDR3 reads CASSLTGQGYGYTF. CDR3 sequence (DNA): TGTGCCAGCAGTTTAACGGGACAGGGCTATGGCTACACCTTC.

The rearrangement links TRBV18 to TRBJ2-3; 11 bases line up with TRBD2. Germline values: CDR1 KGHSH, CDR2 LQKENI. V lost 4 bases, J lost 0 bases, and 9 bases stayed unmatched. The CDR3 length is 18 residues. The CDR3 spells CASSRTSGSLDSTDTQYF. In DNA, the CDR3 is TGTGCCAGCTCACGTACTAGCGGGAGTCTGGATAGCACAGATACGCAGTATTTT.

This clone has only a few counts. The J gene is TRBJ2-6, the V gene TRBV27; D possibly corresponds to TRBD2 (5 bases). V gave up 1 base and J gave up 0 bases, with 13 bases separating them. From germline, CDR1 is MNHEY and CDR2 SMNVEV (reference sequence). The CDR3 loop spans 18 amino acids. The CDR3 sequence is CASSLWGYRDSGANVLTF. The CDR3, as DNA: TGTGCCAGCAGTTTATGGGGATATCGGGACTCTGGGGCCAACGTCCTGACTTTC.

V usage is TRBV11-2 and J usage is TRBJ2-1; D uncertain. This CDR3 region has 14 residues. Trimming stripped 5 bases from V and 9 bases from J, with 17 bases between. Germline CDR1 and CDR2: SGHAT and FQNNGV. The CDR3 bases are TGTGCCAGCAGCGCCCTTATCGCGGATATTGAGCAGTTCTTC. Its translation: CASSALIADIEQFF.

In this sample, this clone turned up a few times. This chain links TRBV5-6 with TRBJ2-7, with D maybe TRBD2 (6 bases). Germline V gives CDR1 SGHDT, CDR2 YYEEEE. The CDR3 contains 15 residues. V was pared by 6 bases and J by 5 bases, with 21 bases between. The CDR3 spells CASTLRGGARNEQYF. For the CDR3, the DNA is TGTGCCAGCACCCTCCGAGGAGGGGCTAGGAACGAGCAGTACTTC.

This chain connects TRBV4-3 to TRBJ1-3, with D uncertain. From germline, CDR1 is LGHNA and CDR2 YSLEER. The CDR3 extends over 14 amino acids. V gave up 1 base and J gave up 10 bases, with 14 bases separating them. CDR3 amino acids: CASSQVEADGTIYF. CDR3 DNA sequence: TGCGCCAGCAGCCAAGTGGAGGCCGATGGGACCATATATTTT.

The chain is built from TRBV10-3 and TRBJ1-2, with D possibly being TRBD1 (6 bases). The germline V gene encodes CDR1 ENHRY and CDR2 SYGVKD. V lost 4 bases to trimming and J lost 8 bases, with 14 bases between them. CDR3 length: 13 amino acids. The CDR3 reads CAISGSGAQGYTF. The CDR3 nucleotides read TGTGCCATCAGTGGGTCGGGGGCGCAAGGCTACACCTTC.

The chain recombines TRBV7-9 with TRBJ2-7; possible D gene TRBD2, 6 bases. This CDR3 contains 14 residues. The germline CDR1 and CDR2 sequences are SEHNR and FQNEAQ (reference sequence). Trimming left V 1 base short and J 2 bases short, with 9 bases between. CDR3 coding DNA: TGTGCCAGCAGCTTAGTGGCGGGAACCTACGAGCAGTACTTC. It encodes CASSLVAGTYEQYF.

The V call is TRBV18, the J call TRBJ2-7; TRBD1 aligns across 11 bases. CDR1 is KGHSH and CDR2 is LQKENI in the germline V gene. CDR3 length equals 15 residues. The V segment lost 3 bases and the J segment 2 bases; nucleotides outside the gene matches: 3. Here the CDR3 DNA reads TGTGCCAGCTCACCCGGACAGGGGGCGACCTACGAGCAGTACTTC. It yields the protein CASSPGQGATYEQYF.

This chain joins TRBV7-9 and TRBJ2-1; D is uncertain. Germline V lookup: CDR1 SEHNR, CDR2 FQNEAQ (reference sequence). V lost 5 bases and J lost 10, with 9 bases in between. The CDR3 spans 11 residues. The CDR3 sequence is CASSAAKEQFF. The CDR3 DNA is TGTGCCAGCAGCGCCGCGAAGGAGCAGTTCTTC. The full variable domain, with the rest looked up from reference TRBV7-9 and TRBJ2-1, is DTGVSQNPRHKITKRGQNVTFRCDPISEHNRLYWYRQTLGQGPEFLTYFQNEAQLEKSRLLSDRFSAERPKGSFSTLEIQRTEQGDSAMYLCASSAAKEQFFGPGTRLTVL.

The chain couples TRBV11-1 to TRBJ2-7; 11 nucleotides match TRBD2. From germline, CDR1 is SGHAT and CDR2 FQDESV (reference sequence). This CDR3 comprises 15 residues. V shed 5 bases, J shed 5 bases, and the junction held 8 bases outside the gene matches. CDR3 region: CASSVTSGIPDEQYF. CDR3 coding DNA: TGTGCCAGCAGCGTGACTAGCGGGATTCCCGACGAGCAGTACTTC. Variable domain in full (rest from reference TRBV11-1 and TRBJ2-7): EAEVAQSPRYKITEKSQAVAFWCDPISGHATLYWYRQILGQGPELLVQFQDESVVDDSQLPKDRFSAERLKGVDSTLKIQPAELGDSAMYLCASSVTSGIPDEQYFGPGTRLTVT.

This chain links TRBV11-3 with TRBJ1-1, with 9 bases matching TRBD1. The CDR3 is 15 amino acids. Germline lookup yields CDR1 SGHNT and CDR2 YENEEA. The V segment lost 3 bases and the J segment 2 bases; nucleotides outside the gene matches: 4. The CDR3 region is CASSLGQGFNTEAFF. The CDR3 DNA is TGTGCCAGCAGCTTGGGACAGGGATTCAACACTGAAGCTTTCTTT.

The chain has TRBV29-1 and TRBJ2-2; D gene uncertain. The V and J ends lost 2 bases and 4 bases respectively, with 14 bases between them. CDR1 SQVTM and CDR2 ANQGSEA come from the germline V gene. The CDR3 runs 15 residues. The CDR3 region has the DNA TGCAGCGTTGAATCGGGTTCGTACCTCACCGGGGAGCTGTTTTTT. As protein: CSVESGSYLTGELFF.

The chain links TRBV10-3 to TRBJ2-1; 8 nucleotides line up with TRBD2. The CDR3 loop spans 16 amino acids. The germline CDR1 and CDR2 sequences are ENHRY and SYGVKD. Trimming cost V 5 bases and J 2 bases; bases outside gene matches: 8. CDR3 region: CAISNNPGGAYNEQFF. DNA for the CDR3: TGTGCCATCAGTAACAACCCGGGGGGGGCCTACAATGAGCAGTTCTTC.

The CDR3 spells CASRTPGGQETQYF. CDR3 in DNA: TGTGCCAGCAGGACCCCGGGGGGCCAAGAGACCCAGTACTTC. The rearrangement joins TRBV6-5 to TRBJ2-5, with TRBD2 matching over 7 bases. Germline CDR1 reads MNHEY; CDR2 reads SVGAGI. This CDR3 region has 14 residues. V lost 6 bases to trimming and J lost 1 base; unmatched junction nucleotides: 5.

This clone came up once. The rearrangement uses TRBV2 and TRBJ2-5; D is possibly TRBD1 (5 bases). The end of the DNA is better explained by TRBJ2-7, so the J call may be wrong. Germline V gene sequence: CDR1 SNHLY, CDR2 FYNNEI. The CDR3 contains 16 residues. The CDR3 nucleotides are TGTGCCAGCAGTTCCCTATTGGGGCAGAAAGCCTACGAGCAGTACTTC. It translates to CASSSLLGQKAYEQYF.

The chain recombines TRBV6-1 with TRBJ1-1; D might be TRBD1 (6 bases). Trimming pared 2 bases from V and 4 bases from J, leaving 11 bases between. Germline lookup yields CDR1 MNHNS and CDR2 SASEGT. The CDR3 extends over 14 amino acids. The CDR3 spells CASSERGEGTEAFF. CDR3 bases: TGTGCCAGCAGTGAAAGGGGGGAGGGCACTGAAGCTTTCTTT.

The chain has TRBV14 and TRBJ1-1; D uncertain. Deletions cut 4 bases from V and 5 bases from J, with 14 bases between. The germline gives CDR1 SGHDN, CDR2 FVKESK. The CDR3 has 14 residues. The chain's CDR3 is CASSPSLAGTEAFF. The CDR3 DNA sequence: TGTGCCAGCAGCCCATCGCTGGCAGGAACTGAAGCTTTCTTT.

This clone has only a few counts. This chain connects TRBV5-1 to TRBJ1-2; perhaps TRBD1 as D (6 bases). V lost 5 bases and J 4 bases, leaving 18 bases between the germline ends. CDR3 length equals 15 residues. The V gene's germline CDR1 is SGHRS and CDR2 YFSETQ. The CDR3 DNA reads TGCGCCAGCAGTCACTTCTTGACAGGAGGCTATGGCTACACCTTC. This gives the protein CASSHFLTGGYGYTF. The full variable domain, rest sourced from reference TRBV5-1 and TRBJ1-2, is KAGVTQTPRYLIKTRGQQVTLSCSPISGHRSVSWYQQTPGQGLQFLFEYFSETQRNKGNFPGRFSGRQFSNSRSEMNVSTLELGDSALYLCASSHFLTGGYGYTFGSGTRLTVV.